These 19 T cell receptor beta chains came from one sample sequenced in a study of cytomegalovirus exposure and HLA in healthy donors. Vbeta (60) and Jbeta (13) primers were used in the PCR. Method: immunoSEQ multiplex PCR; TCRdb's copy keeps in-frame clones and lacks some. This table has tens of thousands of clones, roughly 72% appearing once. The sequencing sample was made of PBMCs. The receptors shown here come from a young man in good health and CMV-seropositive.

V gene TRBV30 combines with J gene TRBJ2-1, with TRBD2 matching 7 bases. Germline V gene data show CDR1 as GTSNPN and CDR2 as SVGIG (reference sequence). V gave up 2 bases and J gave up 7 bases; unmatched junction bases: 14. This CDR3 is 16 amino acids long. CDR3 residues: CAWSRRAGPVGNEQFF. CDR3 sequence (DNA): TGTGCCTGGAGTCGTCGAGCGGGACCTGTTGGGAATGAGCAGTTCTTC.

This chain links TRBV28 with TRBJ1-5; a weak D match, TRBD1 (6 bases). Germline loops: CDR1 MDHEN, CDR2 SYDVKM. The CDR3 runs to 15 residues. Trimming took off 1 base at V and 7 bases at J, with 14 bases between the two ends. CDR3 region: CASSLSVGGGQPQHF. In nucleotides, the CDR3 is TGTGCCAGCAGTTTATCAGTAGGGGGTGGGCAGCCCCAGCATTTT.

The rearrangement joins TRBV18 to TRBJ2-1; tentatively, D is TRBD1 (7 bases). The CDR3 length is 15 residues. CDR1 KGHSH and CDR2 LQKENI come from the germline V gene. Trimming took off 2 bases at V and 6 bases at J, with 14 bases between the two ends. CDR3 region: CASSPGGGRSNEQFF. Written as DNA, the CDR3 is TGTGCCAGCTCACCAGGAGGGGGCAGGAGCAATGAGCAGTTCTTC.

J is TRBJ1-5 and V is TRBV19, with 7 bases fitting TRBD1. The J segment lost 0 bases and the V segment lost 11 bases, leaving 7 bases of the junction unmatched. Germline values: CDR1 LNHDA, CDR2 SQIVND (reference sequence). The CDR3 loop spans 14 amino acids. The CDR3 spells CAGSQGNSNQPQHF. The CDR3 nucleotides are TGTGCCGGATCACAGGGGAATAGCAATCAGCCCCAGCATTTT.

This CDR3 is CASSLTPNRGMSYGYTF. The CDR3 nucleotides read TGTGCCAGCAGCTTAACCCCGAACAGGGGGATGAGCTATGGCTACACCTTC. The V call is TRBV7-3, the J call TRBJ1-2, with 8 bases fitting TRBD1. Per the germline V gene, CDR1 is SGHTA and CDR2 is FQGTGA. The CDR3 spans 17 residues. Trimming cost V 0 bases and J 4 bases; bases outside gene matches: 10.

This clone occurred a few times. V and J are TRBV7-3 and TRBJ2-1; 9 bases line up with TRBD2. CDR3 length: 14 residues. The germline V gene has CDR1 SGHTA and CDR2 FQGTGA. V was clipped by 4 bases and J by 8 bases; unmatched bases: 6. In DNA, the CDR3 is TGTGCCAGCAGCTCCAGCGGGGGGAGCGATGAGCAGTTCTTC. Translation gives CASSSSGGSDEQFF.

Notes on this clone: Within the sample, other DNA sequences also encode this same CDR3. This rearrangement joins TRBV18 to TRBJ2-3; a weak D match, TRBD1 (6 bases). This CDR3 comprises 15 residues. CDR1 is KGHSH and CDR2 is LQKENI in the germline V gene. Trimming removed 6 bases from V and 0 bases from J, with 13 bases in between. In DNA form, the CDR3 reads TGTGCCAGCTCCCTAGGACAGCTCAGCACAGATACGCAGTATTTT. This encodes CASSLGQLSTDTQYF.

This CDR3 is CASSLGTGDSNQPQHF. The CDR3 nucleotides read TGTGCCAGCAGCCTGGGGACAGGTGATAGCAATCAGCCCCAGCATTTT. V gene TRBV7-9 combines with J gene TRBJ1-5, with TRBD1 matching 8 bases. V shed 5 bases and J 0 bases; nucleotides not matched to a gene: 6. The CDR3 consists of 16 residues. CDR1 and CDR2 (germline): SEHNR, FQNEAQ (reference sequence).

This clone has a handful of counts. This chain links TRBV2 with TRBJ1-2, with 7 bases fitting TRBD1. V trimming: 8 bases; J trimming: 5 bases; junction bases outside the gene matches: 11. The CDR3 consists of 14 residues. Per germline, CDR1 SNHLY and CDR2 FYNNEI. As DNA, the CDR3 is TGTGCCAGCCTTCTTCCGGGCAGGGGGTATGGCTACACCTTC. Translating it yields CASLLPGRGYGYTF.

The V call is TRBV25-1, the J call TRBJ1-2; D not certain. The ends were cut back, 1 base at V and 7 bases at J, with 13 bases in the middle. Germline-derived CDR1 and CDR2 are MGHDK and SYGVNS. The CDR3 spans 14 residues. The CDR3 DNA sequence: TGTGCCAGCAGTGAATTCGAAACGCGTCGTGGCTACACCTTC. It is translated as CASSEFETRRGYTF.

As for this clone: The junction does not match germline at one end; this may be a read error. This chain uses TRBV7-9 with TRBJ2-3; 8 bases map to TRBD1. The CDR3 has 15 residues. The germline gives CDR1 SEHNR, CDR2 FQNEAQ (reference sequence). The CDR3 bases are TGTTCCAGCAGCTTAGGGGCAGGGGGCTCAGATACGCAGTATTTT. Protein product: CSSSLGAGGSDTQYF.

This clone was observed once. V is TRBV15 and J is TRBJ2-2; TRBD1 is a possible D gene (5 bases). Trimming left V 0 bases short and J 7 bases short, with 15 bases between. CDR3 length: 16 amino acids. Germline CDR1 LNHNV, CDR2 YYDKDF (reference sequence). The CDR3 spells CATSRDLPGPGGELFF. CDR3 DNA sequence: TGTGCCACCAGCAGAGATCTCCCAGGGCCTGGCGGGGAGCTGTTTTTT.

To note about this clone: The junction differs from germline at one of its ends, possibly a read error. V and J are TRBV7-9 and TRBJ2-2, with D unclear. This CDR3 is built from 13 residues. CDR1 is SEHNR and CDR2 is FQNEAQ in the germline V gene (reference sequence). The chain's CDR3 is CSSSLGPAGELFF. In nucleotides, the CDR3 is TGTTCCAGCAGCTTAGGTCCCGCCGGGGAGCTGTTTTTT.

The chain couples TRBV30 to TRBJ2-4, with D perhaps TRBD1 (6 bases). This CDR3 is built from 14 residues. Germline CDR1 and CDR2: GTSNPN and SVGIG (reference sequence). The V and J ends lost 4 bases and 6 bases respectively, with 16 bases between them. The CDR3 here is CAWMKPGAGNIQYF. The CDR3 DNA reads as TGTGCCTGGATGAAACCAGGGGCGGGAAACATTCAGTACTTC.

V gene TRBV4-2 combines with J gene TRBJ2-5, with D possibly being TRBD2 (5 bases). Germline loops: CDR1 LGHNA, CDR2 YNFKEQ. CDR3 length: 16 amino acids. The V end was cut by 0 bases, the J end by 5 bases, with 16 bases between. The CDR3 here is CASSQEVAATTETQYF. The CDR3 nucleotides read TGTGCCAGCAGCCAAGAAGTGGCCGCGACTACGGAGACCCAGTACTTC.

This clone was seen more than once but under ten times. The rearrangement uses TRBV12-5 and TRBJ1-1, with no clear D. The germline CDR1 and CDR2 sequences are LGHNT and FRNRAP. The ends were cut back, 2 bases at V and 4 bases at J, with 14 bases in the middle. The CDR3 extends over 15 amino acids. The CDR3 coding sequence is TGTGCTAGTGGTTTGCCCCGAAGTTTGGCCACTGAAGCTTTCTTT. Its protein is CASGLPRSLATEAFF.

The V gene is TRBV7-9, the J gene TRBJ1-1, with a weak D call TRBD1 (5 bases). This CDR3 contains 15 residues. V lost 5 bases to trimming and J lost 1 base, with 14 bases between them. From germline, CDR1 is SEHNR and CDR2 FQNEAQ (reference sequence). CDR3 sequence reads: CASSPWGGSNTEAFF. The CDR3 DNA reads as TGTGCCAGCAGCCCTTGGGGGGGGTCGAACACTGAAGCTTTCTTT.

The chain has TRBV7-2 and TRBJ1-5, with D perhaps TRBD1 (5 bases). V lost 0 bases and J 0 bases, leaving 6 bases between the germline ends. Germline assignment: CDR1 SGHTA and CDR2 FQGNSA. The CDR3 sequence is 15 residues long. CDR3 sequence reads: CASSLATGSNQPQHF. For the CDR3, the DNA is TGTGCCAGCAGCTTAGCAACAGGTAGCAATCAGCCCCAGCATTTT. The full variable domain, its missing parts supplied by reference TRBV7-2 and TRBJ1-5, is GAGVSQSPSNKVTEKGKDVELRCDPISGHTALYWYRQSLGQGLEFLIYFQGNSAPDKSGLPSDRFSAERTGGSVSTLTIQRTQQEDSAVYLCASSLATGSNQPQHFGDGTRLSIL.

This chain links TRBV11-2 with TRBJ2-5; a weak D match, TRBD1 (6 bases). The V end lost 5 bases, the J end lost 5 bases, and 6 bases lay between the germline ends. This CDR3 comprises 11 residues. Germline values: CDR1 SGHAT, CDR2 FQNNGV. The CDR3 spells CASSTGETQYF. DNA for the CDR3: TGTGCCAGCAGCACAGGGGAGACCCAGTACTTC. Full variable domain (missing parts from reference TRBV11-2 and TRBJ2-5): EAGVAQSPRYKIIEKRQSVAFWCNPISGHATLYWYQQILGQGPKLLIQFQNNGVVDDSQLPKDRFSAERLKGVDSTLKIQPAKLEDSAVYLCASSTGETQYFGPGTRLLVL.